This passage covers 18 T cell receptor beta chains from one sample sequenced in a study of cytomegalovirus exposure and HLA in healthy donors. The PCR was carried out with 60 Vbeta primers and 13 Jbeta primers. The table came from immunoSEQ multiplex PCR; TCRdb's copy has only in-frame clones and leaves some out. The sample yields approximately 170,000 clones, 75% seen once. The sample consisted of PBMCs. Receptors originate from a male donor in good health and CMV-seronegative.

CDR3 DNA: TGTGCCAGCTCACCATTAAAGGGGGCTATGGGAGGCTACACCTTC. It encodes CASSPLKGAMGGYTF. This rearrangement joins TRBV18 to TRBJ1-2; 7 bases are shared with TRBD1. Germline CDR1 reads KGHSH; CDR2 reads LQKENI. The CDR3 is 15 amino acids. V dropped 2 bases and J dropped 8; count of bases not matched to a gene: 11.

The CDR3 bases are TGCGCCAGCAGCTTGGCGGCTAGCGGGGGGGAGCAGTTCTTC. Encoded protein: CASSLAASGGEQFF. This chain joins TRBV5-1 and TRBJ2-1, with 11 bases fitting TRBD2. CDR1 is SGHRS, CDR2 YFSETQ, per germline. The J segment lost 10 bases and the V segment lost 0 bases, leaving 3 bases of the junction unmatched. The CDR3 has 14 amino acids.

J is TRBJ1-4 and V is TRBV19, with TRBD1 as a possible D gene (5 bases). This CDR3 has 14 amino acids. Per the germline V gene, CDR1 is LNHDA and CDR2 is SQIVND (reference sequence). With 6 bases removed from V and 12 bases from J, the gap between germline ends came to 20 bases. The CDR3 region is CASSRSPGVGELFF. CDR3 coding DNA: TGTGCCAGTAGCCGTTCGCCGGGAGTAGGGGAACTGTTTTTT.

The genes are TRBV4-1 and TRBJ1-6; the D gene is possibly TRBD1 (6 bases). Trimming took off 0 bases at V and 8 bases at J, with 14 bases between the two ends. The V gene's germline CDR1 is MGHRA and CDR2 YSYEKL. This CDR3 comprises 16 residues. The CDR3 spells CASSQDQAGAYSPLHF. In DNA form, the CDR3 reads TGCGCCAGCAGCCAAGATCAGGCAGGGGCCTATTCACCCCTCCACTTT.

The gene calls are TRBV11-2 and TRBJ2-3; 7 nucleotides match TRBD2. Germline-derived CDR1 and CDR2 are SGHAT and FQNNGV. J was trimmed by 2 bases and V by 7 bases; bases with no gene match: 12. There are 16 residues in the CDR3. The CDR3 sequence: CASTTIRQRDTDTQYF. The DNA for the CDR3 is TGTGCCAGCACAACAATTAGACAGCGGGACACAGATACGCAGTATTTT.

CDR3 sequence reads: CASSPGGETNYGYTF. For the CDR3, the DNA is TGTGCCAGCAGCCCTGGAGGGGAGACCAACTATGGCTACACCTTC. The rearrangement links TRBV6-6 to TRBJ1-2; TRBD1 might be the D (5 bases). This CDR3 is 15 amino acids long. V lost 6 bases and J 2 bases, leaving 16 bases between the germline ends. Germline V CDR1 and CDR2: MNHNY, SVGAGI (reference sequence).

In DNA form, the CDR3 reads TGTGCCAGCAGCGCCCAGGGACAGGGTAAAGCTTTCTTT. This sequence encodes CASSAQGQGKAFF. The chain has TRBV7-3 and TRBJ1-1, with 9 bases that match TRBD1. This CDR3 spans 13 amino acids. Trimming at V came to 5 bases and at J to 9 bases, leaving 7 bases not matched to a gene. Germline assignment: CDR1 SGHTA and CDR2 FQGTGA.

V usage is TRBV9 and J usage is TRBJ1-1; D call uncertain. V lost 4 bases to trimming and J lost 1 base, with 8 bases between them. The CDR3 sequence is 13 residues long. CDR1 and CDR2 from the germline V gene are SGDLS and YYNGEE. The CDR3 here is CASSLNSNTEAFF. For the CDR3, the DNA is TGTGCCAGCAGCCTCAACTCGAACACTGAAGCTTTCTTT.

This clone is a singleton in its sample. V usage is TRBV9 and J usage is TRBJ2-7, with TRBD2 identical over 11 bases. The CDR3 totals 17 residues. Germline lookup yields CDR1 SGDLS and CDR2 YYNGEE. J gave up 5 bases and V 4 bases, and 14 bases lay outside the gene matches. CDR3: CASSPRGLAGGWDEQYF. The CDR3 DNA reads TGTGCCAGCAGCCCTAGGGGTCTAGCGGGGGGTTGGGACGAGCAGTACTTC.

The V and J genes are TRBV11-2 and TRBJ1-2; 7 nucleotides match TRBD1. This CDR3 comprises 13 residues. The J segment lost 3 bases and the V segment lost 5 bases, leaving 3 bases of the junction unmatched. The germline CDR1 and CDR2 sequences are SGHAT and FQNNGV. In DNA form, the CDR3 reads TGTGCCAGCAGCCGGGACAGTTACTATGGCTACACCTTC. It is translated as CASSRDSYYGYTF.

CDR3: CAWSASDGQGLFF. For the CDR3, the DNA is TGTGCCTGGAGTGCTTCAGACGGCCAGGGGTTGTTTTTT. The chain links TRBV30 to TRBJ1-4; weak D call: TRBD1 (6 bases). The CDR3 covers 13 residues. CDR1 and CDR2 from the germline V gene are GTSNPN and SVGIG (reference sequence). Trimming stripped 1 base from V and 15 bases from J, with 18 bases between.

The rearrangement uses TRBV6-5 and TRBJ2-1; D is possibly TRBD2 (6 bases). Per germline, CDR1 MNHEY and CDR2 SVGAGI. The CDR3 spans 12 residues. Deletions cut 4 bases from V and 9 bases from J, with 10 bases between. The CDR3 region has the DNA TGTGCCAGCAGTTCTAGCGACTGTGAGCAGTTCTTC. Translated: CASSSSDCEQFF.

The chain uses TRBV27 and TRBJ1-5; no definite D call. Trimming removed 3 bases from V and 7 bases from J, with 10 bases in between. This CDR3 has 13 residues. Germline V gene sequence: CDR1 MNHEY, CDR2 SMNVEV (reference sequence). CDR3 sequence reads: CASSFRPWQPQHF. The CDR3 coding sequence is TGTGCCAGCAGTTTCAGGCCATGGCAGCCCCAGCATTTT.

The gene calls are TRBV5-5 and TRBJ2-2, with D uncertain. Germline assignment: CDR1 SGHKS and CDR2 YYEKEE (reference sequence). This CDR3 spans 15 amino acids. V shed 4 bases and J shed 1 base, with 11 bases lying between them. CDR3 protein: CASSPIRRNTGELFF. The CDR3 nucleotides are TGTGCCAGCAGCCCCATTCGCAGGAACACCGGGGAGCTGTTTTTT.

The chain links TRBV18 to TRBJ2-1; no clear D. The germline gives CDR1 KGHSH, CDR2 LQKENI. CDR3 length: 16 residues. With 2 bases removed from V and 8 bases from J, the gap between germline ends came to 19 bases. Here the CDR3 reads CASSPSRLGGSDEQFF. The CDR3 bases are TGTGCCAGCTCACCAAGTAGGCTGGGTGGAAGCGATGAGCAGTTCTTC.

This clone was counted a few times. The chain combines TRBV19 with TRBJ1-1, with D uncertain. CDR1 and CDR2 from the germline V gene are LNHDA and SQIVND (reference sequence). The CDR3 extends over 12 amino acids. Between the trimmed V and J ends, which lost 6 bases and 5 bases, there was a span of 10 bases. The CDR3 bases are TGTGCCAGTAGGTGGGGAGAGACTGAAGCTTTCTTT. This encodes CASRWGETEAFF. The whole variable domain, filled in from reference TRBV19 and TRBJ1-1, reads DGGITQSPKYLFRKEGQNVTLSCEQNLNHDAMYWYRQDPGQGLRLIYYSQIVNDFQKGDIAEGYSVSREKKESFPLTVTSAQKNPTAFYLCASRWGETEAFFGQGTRLTVV.

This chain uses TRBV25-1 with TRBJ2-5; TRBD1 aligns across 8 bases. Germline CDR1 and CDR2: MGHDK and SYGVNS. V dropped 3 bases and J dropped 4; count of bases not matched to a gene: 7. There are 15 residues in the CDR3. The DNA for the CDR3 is TGTGCCAGCAGTGAGGTCAGGGGGCAGTCAGAGACCCAGTACTTC. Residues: CASSEVRGQSETQYF.

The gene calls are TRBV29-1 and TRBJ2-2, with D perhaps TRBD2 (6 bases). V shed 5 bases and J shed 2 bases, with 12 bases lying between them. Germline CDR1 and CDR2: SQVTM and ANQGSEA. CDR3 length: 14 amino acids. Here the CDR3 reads CSVRSGHNTGELFF. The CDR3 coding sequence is TGCAGCGTTAGGAGCGGGCATAACACCGGGGAGCTGTTTTTT.